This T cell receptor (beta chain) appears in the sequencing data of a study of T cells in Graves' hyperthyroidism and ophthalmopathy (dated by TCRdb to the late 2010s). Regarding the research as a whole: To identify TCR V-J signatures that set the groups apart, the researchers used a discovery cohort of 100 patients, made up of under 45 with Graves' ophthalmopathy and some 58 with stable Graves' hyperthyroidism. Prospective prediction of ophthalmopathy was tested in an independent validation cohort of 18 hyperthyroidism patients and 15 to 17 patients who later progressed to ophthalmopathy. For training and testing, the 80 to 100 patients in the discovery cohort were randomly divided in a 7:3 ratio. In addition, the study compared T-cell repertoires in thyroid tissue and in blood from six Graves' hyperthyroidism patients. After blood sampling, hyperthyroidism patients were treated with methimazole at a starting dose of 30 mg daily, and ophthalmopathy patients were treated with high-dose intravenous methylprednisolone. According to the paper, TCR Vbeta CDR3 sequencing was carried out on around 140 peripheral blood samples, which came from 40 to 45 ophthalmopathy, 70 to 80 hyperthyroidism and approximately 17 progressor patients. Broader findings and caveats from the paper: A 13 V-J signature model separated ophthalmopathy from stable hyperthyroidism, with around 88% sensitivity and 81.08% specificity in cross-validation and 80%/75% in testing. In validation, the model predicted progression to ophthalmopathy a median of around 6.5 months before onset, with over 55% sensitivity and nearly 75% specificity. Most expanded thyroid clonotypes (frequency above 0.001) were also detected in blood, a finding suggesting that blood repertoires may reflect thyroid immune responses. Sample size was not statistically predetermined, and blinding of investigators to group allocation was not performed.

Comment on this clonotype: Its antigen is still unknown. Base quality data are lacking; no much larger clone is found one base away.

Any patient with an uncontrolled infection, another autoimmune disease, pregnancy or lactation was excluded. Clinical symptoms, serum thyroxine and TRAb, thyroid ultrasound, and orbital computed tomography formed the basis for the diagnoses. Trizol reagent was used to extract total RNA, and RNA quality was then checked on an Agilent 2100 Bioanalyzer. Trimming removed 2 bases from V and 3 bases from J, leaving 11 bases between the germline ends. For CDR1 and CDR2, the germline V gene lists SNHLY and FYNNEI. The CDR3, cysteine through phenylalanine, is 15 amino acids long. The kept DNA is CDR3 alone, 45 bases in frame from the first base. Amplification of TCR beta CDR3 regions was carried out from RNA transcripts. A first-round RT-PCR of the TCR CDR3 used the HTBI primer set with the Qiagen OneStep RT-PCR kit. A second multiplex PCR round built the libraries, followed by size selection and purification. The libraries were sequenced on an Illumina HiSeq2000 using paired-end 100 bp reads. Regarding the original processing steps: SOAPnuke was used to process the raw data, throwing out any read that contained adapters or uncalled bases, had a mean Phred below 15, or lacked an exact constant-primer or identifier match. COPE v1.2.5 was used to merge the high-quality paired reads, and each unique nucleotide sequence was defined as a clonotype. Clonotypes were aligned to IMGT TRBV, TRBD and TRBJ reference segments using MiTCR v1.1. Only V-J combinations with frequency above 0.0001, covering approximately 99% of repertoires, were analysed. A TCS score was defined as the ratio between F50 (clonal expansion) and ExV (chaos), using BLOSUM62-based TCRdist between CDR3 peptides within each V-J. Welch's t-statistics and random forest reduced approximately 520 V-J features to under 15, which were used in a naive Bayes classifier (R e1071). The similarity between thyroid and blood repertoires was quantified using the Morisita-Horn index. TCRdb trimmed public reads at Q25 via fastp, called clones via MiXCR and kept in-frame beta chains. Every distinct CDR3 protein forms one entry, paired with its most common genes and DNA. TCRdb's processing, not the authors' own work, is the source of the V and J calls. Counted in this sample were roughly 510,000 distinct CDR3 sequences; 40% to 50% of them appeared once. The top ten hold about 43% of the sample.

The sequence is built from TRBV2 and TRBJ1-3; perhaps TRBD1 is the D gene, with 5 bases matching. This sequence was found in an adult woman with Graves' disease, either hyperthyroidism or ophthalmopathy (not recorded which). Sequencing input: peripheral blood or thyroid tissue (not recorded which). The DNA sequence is TGTGCCAGCAGTGAAATGGGACGGGGTGGAAACACCATATATTTT. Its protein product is CASSEMGRGGNTIYF. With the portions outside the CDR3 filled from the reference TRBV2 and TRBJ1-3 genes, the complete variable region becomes EPEVTQTPSHQVTQMGQEVILRCVPISNHLYFYWYRQILGQKVEFLVSFYNNEISEKSEIFDDQFSVERPDGSNFTLKIRSTKLEDSAMYFCASSEMGRGGNTIYFGEGSWLTVV.